One T cell receptor (beta chain) is described in this entry. Via the markers CD45RO/CCR7/CD25/CD127/CD95/CD27, stem cell-like memory, regulatory, central memory and naive CD4+ cells were sorted. This specimen comes from a study of beta chain features in type 1 diabetes. Of the isolated RNA, all was reverse transcribed, and so the sequenced material was expressed TCRB transcripts. Profiling relied on immunoSEQ multiplex PCR, and the TCRdb table lists in-frame clones only, not all of them. The data hold some 200,000 clones, with approximately 10% observed a single time. The CDR3 extends over 16 amino acids. The germline V gene has CDR1 SGHTA and CDR2 FQGTGA. Trimming took off 5 bases at V and 2 bases at J, with 13 bases between the two ends.

This clonotype was sampled from a man aged 18 to 29 in good health. Sequencing was carried out using central memory CD4+ T cells from blood. The V gene is TRBV7-3, the J gene TRBJ2-6; a weak D match, TRBD1 (5 bases). The CDR3 DNA reads as TGTGCCAGCAGCACACAGGTTTCGCCTGGGGCCAACGTCCTGACTTTC. Protein: CASSTQVSPGANVLTF.